Following are 22 T cell receptor beta chains from one sample sequenced in a study of blood T cells in healthy people across ages. PCR was performed a second time for roughly 7 to 11 cycles using a sample-barcoded 5' primer and a J-beta primer mix. TCRdb processed the 5' RACE reads anew with MiXCR; each CDR3 protein has one entry. Of about 640,000 distinct CDR3 sequences listed, about 53% are singletons. The specimen sequenced was blood. The receptor source for this set is a man aged 60 to 75 in good health.

The chain combines TRBV6-6 with TRBJ2-5; D is unclear. Germline V CDR1 and CDR2: MNHNY, SVGAGI (reference sequence). V lost 4 bases to trimming and J lost 11 bases, with 29 bases between them. The CDR3 extends over 17 amino acids. The CDR3 loop reads CASSSPTFSSSKNVQYF. DNA of the CDR3: TGTGCCAGCAGTTCCCCCACGTTTAGTAGTTCCAAAAACGTTCAGTACTTC.

This sequence joins TRBV14 and TRBJ2-3, with TRBD2 matching 11 bases. Trimming removed 4 bases from V and 5 bases from J; junction bases left unmatched: 8. Germline V lookup: CDR1 SGHDN, CDR2 FVKESK. There are 16 residues in the CDR3. The CDR3 nucleotides read TGTGCCAGCAGCCGAAATAGCGGGGGGGCTGGAGATACGCAGTATTTT. Its protein is CASSRNSGGAGDTQYF.

This clonotype was observed a few times. The rearrangement joins TRBV19 to TRBJ1-2; D is uncertain. V was shortened by 9 bases and J by 0 bases, with 8 bases between the two germline ends. This CDR3 spans 12 amino acids. Germline V gene sequence: CDR1 LNHDA, CDR2 SQIVND (reference sequence). CDR3 coding DNA: TGTGCCAGCAGCGAATCTAACTATGGCTACACCTTC. Its protein product is CASSESNYGYTF.

CDR3 sequence reads: CASSLSNLKLFF. CDR3 DNA sequence: TGTGCCAGCAGTCTCAGTAACCTTAAACTGTTTTTT. The chain is built from TRBV28 and TRBJ1-4; D not resolved. The CDR3 contains 12 residues. Trimming shortened V by 5 bases and J by 11 bases, and 12 bases separated the two germline ends. Per the germline V gene, CDR1 is MDHEN and CDR2 is SYDVKM.

This clonotype was picked up many times. The DNA of the CDR3 is TGCGCCAGCAGCCGCGGGACTAGGGCGGATGAGCAGTTCTTC. It codes for CASSRGTRADEQFF. V usage is TRBV5-1 and J usage is TRBJ2-1; 8 nucleotides match TRBD2. The CDR3 length is 14 residues. With 4 bases clipped from V and 8 bases from J, the junction kept 8 bases outside the gene matches. Germline V gene lookup returns CDR1 SGHRS and CDR2 YFSETQ. Variable domain in full (rest from reference TRBV5-1 and TRBJ2-1): KAGVTQTPRYLIKTRGQQVTLSCSPISGHRSVSWYQQTPGQGLQFLFEYFSETQRNKGNFPGRFSGRQFSNSRSEMNVSTLELGDSALYLCASSRGTRADEQFFGPGTRLTVL.

The sample holds one count of this clonotype. The chain links TRBV20-1 to TRBJ2-5, with D perhaps matching TRBD1 (6 bases). There are 19 residues in the CDR3. CDR1 DFQATT and CDR2 SNEGSKA come from the germline V gene (reference sequence). V was shortened by 2 bases and J by 1 base, with 26 bases between the two germline ends. CDR3 loop: CSARPQLPGTRPFQETQYF. The CDR3 DNA reads TGCAGTGCTAGACCGCAGCTACCCGGGACAAGACCCTTCCAAGAGACCCAGTACTTC.

The chain employs TRBV7-2 and TRBJ2-7; possible D gene TRBD2, 6 bases. Germline V gene sequence: CDR1 SGHTA, CDR2 FQGNSA. Trimming took 4 bases from V and 10 from J, leaving 23 bases between them. This CDR3 region has 15 residues. Here the CDR3 reads CASSSRDGGVPRQYF. Written as DNA, the CDR3 is TGTGCCAGCAGCTCCCGGGACGGGGGTGTTCCCAGACAGTACTTC.

The gene calls are TRBV20-1 and TRBJ2-7; possibly TRBD1 for D (7 bases). With 6 bases removed from V and 7 bases from J, the gap between germline ends came to 25 bases. The germline gives CDR1 DFQATT, CDR2 SNEGSKA (reference sequence). CDR3 length: 15 residues. CDR3 amino acids: CSAPELGQGGGEQYF. CDR3 sequence (DNA): TGCAGTGCACCCGAATTGGGTCAGGGGGGAGGAGAGCAGTACTTC.

V and J are TRBV27 and TRBJ2-7, with D possibly TRBD2 on 6 matching bases. The J call may not be correct, given that the DNA end is closer to TRBJ2-5. Germline V lookup: CDR1 MNHEY, CDR2 SMNVEV (reference sequence). There are 17 residues in the CDR3. The CDR3 sequence: CASSLFRESGIQETQYF. Written as DNA, the CDR3 is TGTGCCAGCAGTTTATTTCGGGAGAGTGGGATCCAAGAGACCCAGTACTTC.

Turning to this clonotype: Compared with germline, one end of the junction differs, possibly owing to a read error. For the CDR3, the DNA is TGTGCCAGCAGTGTATCCCATAAAAACATTCAGTACTTC. This encodes CASSVSHKNIQYF. The J gene is TRBJ2-4, the V gene TRBV27, with D uncertain. The CDR3 contains 13 residues. CDR1 MNHEY and CDR2 SMNVEV come from the germline V gene (reference sequence).

This clonotype appeared a few times. CDR3 loop: CASSFVAGRTDTQYF. For the CDR3, the DNA is TGTGCCAGCAGTTTCGTGGCGGGCCGCACAGATACGCAGTATTTT. This chain connects TRBV28 to TRBJ2-3, with a tentative D call TRBD2 (5 bases). CDR3 length: 15 residues. CDR1 and CDR2 from the germline V gene are MDHEN and SYDVKM. V lost 3 bases and J 1 base, leaving 11 bases between the germline ends.

The V gene is TRBV27, the J gene TRBJ1-5; D gene uncertain. The CDR3 loop spans 12 amino acids. The germline V gene encodes CDR1 MNHEY and CDR2 SMNVEV (reference sequence). V was cut by 3 bases and J by 7 bases, with 7 bases left in between. The CDR3 loop reads CASSFSGQPQHF. The DNA of the CDR3 is TGTGCCAGCAGTTTCTCGGGGCAGCCCCAGCATTTT.

The chain employs TRBV12-3 or TRBV12-4 and TRBJ2-7; D unclear. V dropped 3 bases and J dropped 1 base, with 13 bases sitting between them. The CDR3 spans 15 residues. Here the CDR3 DNA reads TGTGCCAGCAGTTTCGGTGCTGGGGTTTCCTACGAGCAGTACTTC. Amino acid sequence: CASSFGAGVSYEQYF.

This chain joins TRBV6-1 and TRBJ2-1; D is unclear. V was shortened by 6 bases and J by 10 bases, with 10 bases between the two germline ends. The germline CDR1 and CDR2 sequences are MNHNS and SASEGT. The CDR3 loop spans 11 amino acids. The CDR3 DNA reads TGTGCCAGCAGGGGTTACTACGAGCAGTTCTTC. The encoded protein is CASRGYYEQFF.

J is TRBJ2-5 and V is TRBV25-1; 9 bases map to TRBD1. The DNA end favors TRBJ2-7, so the J call may be wrong. CDR3 length: 14 residues. Germline V gene sequence: CDR1 MGHDK, CDR2 SYGVNS. The CDR3: CASTKTGGTNEQYF. In nucleotides, the CDR3 is TGTGCCAGCACCAAGACAGGGGGGACCAACGAGCAGTACTTC.

The sample holds a few counts of this clonotype. This chain links TRBV6-2 or TRBV6-3 with TRBJ2-7, with TRBD2 matching 7 bases. The CDR3 has 16 residues. Losses at the gene ends were 5 bases for V and 0 bases for J; bases not matched to a gene: 10. Germline-derived CDR1 and CDR2 are MNHEY and SVGEGT. In DNA, the CDR3 is TGTGCCAGCAGTAGTTTCGGGGGGTCGCTCTCCTACGAGCAGTACTTC. Residues: CASSSFGGSLSYEQYF.

On this clonotype itself: At one of its ends the junction is not consistent with the germline gene, which may arise from a read error. The chain links TRBV7-2 to TRBJ2-7; 9 bases line up with TRBD1. The germline V gene encodes CDR1 SGHTA and CDR2 FQGNSA. The CDR3 sequence is 15 residues long. The CDR3 sequence is CAGSLGTGSFYEQYF. The CDR3 DNA is TGTGCCGGCAGCTTAGGGACAGGGAGTTTCTACGAGCAGTACTTC.

The chain combines TRBV5-1 with TRBJ2-5; 11 nucleotides match TRBD1. Germline loops: CDR1 SGHRS, CDR2 YFSETQ. J was trimmed by 2 bases and V by 2 bases; bases with no gene match: 5. The CDR3 has 16 residues. The CDR3 is CASSFQGTGGQETQYF. The CDR3 coding sequence is TGCGCCAGCAGCTTCCAGGGGACAGGGGGACAAGAGACCCAGTACTTC.

This clonotype was seen once. V is TRBV7-8 and J is TRBJ1-2, with D possibly TRBD1 on 5 matching bases. CDR1 is SGHVS and CDR2 is FQNEAQ in the germline V gene. This CDR3 region has 15 residues. Trimming removed 1 base from V and 4 bases from J, with 13 bases in between. The CDR3 DNA is TGTGCCAGCAGCTTAGTAACAGGAGGAGGCTATGGCTACACCTTC. This translates into CASSLVTGGGYGYTF.

The V gene is TRBV6-5, the J gene TRBJ2-1; weak D call: TRBD1 (6 bases). Germline CDR1 and CDR2: MNHEY and SVGAGI. The V and J ends lost 6 bases and 6 bases respectively, with 18 bases between them. The CDR3 has 15 amino acids. CDR3 protein: CASRGPGHWTNEQFF. CDR3 bases: TGTGCCAGCAGAGGACCGGGACATTGGACCAATGAGCAGTTCTTC.

This sequence joins TRBV25-1 and TRBJ2-5; D uncertain. Germline V gives CDR1 MGHDK, CDR2 SYGVNS. The CDR3 sequence is 13 residues long. Trimming removed 6 bases at V and 11 bases at J, with 19 bases between. The CDR3 loop reads CASRTESYNEQYF. CDR3 sequence (DNA): TGTGCCAGCAGGACGGAGTCCTACAATGAGCAGTACTTC.

The chain carries TRBV6-5 and TRBJ2-1, with D tentatively TRBD2 (6 bases). The CDR3 is 16 amino acids. The V gene lost 6 bases and the J gene lost 7 bases, with 22 bases spanning the gap. Germline loops: CDR1 MNHEY, CDR2 SVGAGI. DNA for the CDR3: TGTGCCAGCAGCCCACCCCTTGGGAGGTCTTGGAATGAGCAGTTCTTC. It is translated as CASSPPLGRSWNEQFF.